Each of the 22 T cell receptor beta chains below was sequenced from the same sample in a study of post-analysis software for immune sequencing data. Study-level results: With TRBV5-6, TRBV5-1 and TRBV20-1 included, several TRBV segments were more frequent in patients than in controls.

Prepared libraries of TCR beta cDNA carried unique molecular identifiers. TCRdb analysed the PCR reads with MiXCR anew, one entry per CDR3 protein. The data show about 200,000 distinct CDR3 sequences, 25% to 30% seen once. Their antigen targets remain unknown. The sequencing sample was made of blood. The receptors were sampled from a girl younger than 18 with multiple sclerosis.

This clonotype has ten or more counts. The chain uses TRBV28 and TRBJ2-7; possible D gene TRBD1, 5 bases. Trimming removed 5 bases from V and 3 bases from J, with 17 bases in between. The CDR3 consists of 15 residues. From germline, CDR1 is MDHEN and CDR2 SYDVKM. CDR3 region: CASSPGLVSLYEQYF. CDR3 DNA sequence: TGTGCCAGCAGTCCAGGGTTAGTGAGCCTCTACGAGCAGTACTTC.

Remarks on this clonotype: This may be a read error, as it is one base from a much larger clone. The chain joins TRBV5-1 to TRBJ1-2; TRBD1 is a possible D gene (5 bases). Per germline, CDR1 SGHRS and CDR2 YFSETQ. The ends were cut back, 6 bases at V and 1 base at J, with 19 bases in the middle. The CDR3 is 16 residues long. This chain's CDR3 is CASTRDGRVDNYGYTF. The CDR3 DNA follows: TGCGCCAGCACCCGGGACGGACGAGTAGATAACTATGGCTACACCTTC.

Regarding this clonotype: Germline is not matched at one junction end, which may reflect a read error. V usage is TRBV14 and J usage is TRBJ2-7; 11 bases are a match to TRBD2. This CDR3 has 15 amino acids. CDR1 and CDR2 from the germline V gene are SGHDN and FVKESK. CDR3 nucleotide sequence: TGTGCCAACAGCCGTCTAGCGGGAGGATCCTACGAGCAGTACTTC. It translates to CANSRLAGGSYEQYF.

The chain couples TRBV5-1 to TRBJ2-5; D perhaps matches TRBD1 (5 bases). V lost 3 bases and J 3 bases, leaving 9 bases between the germline ends. In germline, CDR1 is SGHRS, CDR2 YFSETQ. The CDR3 length is 13 residues. The CDR3 loop is CASSWGREETQYF. The CDR3 bases are TGCGCCAGCAGCTGGGGCAGGGAAGAGACCCAGTACTTC. The complete variable domain, with remaining parts taken from reference TRBV5-1 and TRBJ2-5, reads KAGVTQTPRYLIKTRGQQVTLSCSPISGHRSVSWYQQTPGQGLQFLFEYFSETQRNKGNFPGRFSGRQFSNSRSEMNVSTLELGDSALYLCASSWGREETQYFGPGTRLLVL.

This clonotype was recorded many times. The chain's CDR3 is CATSDPGATDTQYF. The CDR3 nucleotides are TGTGCCACCAGTGACCCCGGGGCCACAGATACGCAGTATTTT. V usage is TRBV24-1 and J usage is TRBJ2-3; possibly TRBD1 or TRBD2 for D (5 bases each). The CDR3 sequence is 14 residues long. Trimming took 4 bases from V and 2 from J, leaving 9 bases between them. Germline values: CDR1 KGHDR, CDR2 SFDVKD.

J is TRBJ2-2 and V is TRBV6-6; 7 bases are shared with TRBD1. Germline-derived CDR1 and CDR2 are MNHNY and SVGAGI (reference sequence). The CDR3 is 15 amino acids. Trimming took 4 bases from V and 4 from J; bases not matched to a gene: 6. The CDR3 region is CASSSTGVGTGELFF. The CDR3 bases are TGTGCCAGCAGTTCCACAGGGGTGGGCACCGGGGAGCTGTTTTTT.

This sequence joins TRBV28 and TRBJ2-5; D gene ambiguous. CDR1 is MDHEN, CDR2 SYDVKM, per germline. The V end lost 5 bases, the J end lost 7 bases, and 5 bases lay between the germline ends. The CDR3 covers 10 residues. The CDR3 loop reads CASSRVTQYF. The CDR3, as DNA: TGTGCCAGCAGTCGAGTGACCCAGTACTTC.

The rearrangement links TRBV5-1 to TRBJ2-1, with D hard to call. V lost 2 bases and J lost 6, with 9 bases in between. CDR1 is SGHRS and CDR2 is YFSETQ in the germline V gene. The CDR3 loop spans 13 amino acids. The CDR3 DNA reads as TGCGCCAGCAGCTTTGGCGGCCCCAATGAGCAGTTCTTC. Translated: CASSFGGPNEQFF.

This clonotype was counted ten times or more. DNA for the CDR3: TGCAGCGTTGAAGGGGCGGGGGAGGGGACTGAAGCTTTCTTT. Its translation: CSVEGAGEGTEAFF. V gene TRBV29-1 combines with J gene TRBJ1-1; possibly TRBD1 for D (5 bases). Trimming removed 1 base from V and 5 bases from J, with 14 bases in between. Germline-derived CDR1 and CDR2 are SQVTM and ANQGSEA. This CDR3 contains 14 residues.

The genes are TRBV5-6 and TRBJ1-5, with D perhaps matching TRBD1 (6 bases). V lost 1 base and J 9 bases, leaving 17 bases between the germline ends. This CDR3 is 15 amino acids long. Germline-derived CDR1 and CDR2 are SGHDT and YYEEEE. CDR3 amino acids: CASSLWTDRFRPQHF. Here the CDR3 DNA reads TGTGCCAGCAGCTTGTGGACAGACCGGTTTAGGCCCCAGCATTTT.

This clonotype was observed many times. The genes are TRBV29-1 and TRBJ1-5, with D possibly being TRBD1 (6 bases). Germline V gives CDR1 SQVTM, CDR2 ANQGSEA. The CDR3 totals 14 residues. V lost 7 bases to trimming and J lost 4 bases, with 17 bases between them. In DNA, the CDR3 is TGCAGCGCCAGAGCGCAGGGGACTAATCAGCCCCAGCATTTT. Residues: CSARAQGTNQPQHF.

V and J are TRBV6-5 and TRBJ2-5; D possibly corresponds to TRBD1 (7 bases). The CDR3 has 16 amino acids. Germline loops: CDR1 MNHEY, CDR2 SVGAGI. The V end lost 2 bases, the J end lost 11 bases, and 24 bases lay between the germline ends. The DNA for the CDR3 is TGTGCCAGCAGTTACGTCGGGACAGTCGATTCCCGGGAGCAGTACTTC. Translation gives CASSYVGTVDSREQYF.

Many counts were recorded for this clonotype. CDR3 bases: TGCGCCAGCAGCTTTGGGATACAGGGGTTCCAAGAGACCCAGTACTTC. Its protein product is CASSFGIQGFQETQYF. The chain couples TRBV5-1 to TRBJ2-5; TRBD1 matches 7 bases. Germline V gene lookup returns CDR1 SGHRS and CDR2 YFSETQ. The CDR3 runs 16 residues. After removal of 2 bases from V and 1 base from J, the junction contained 8 bases not matched to a gene. The full variable domain, rest sourced from reference TRBV5-1 and TRBJ2-5, is KAGVTQTPRYLIKTRGQQVTLSCSPISGHRSVSWYQQTPGQGLQFLFEYFSETQRNKGNFPGRFSGRQFSNSRSEMNVSTLELGDSALYLCASSFGIQGFQETQYFGPGTRLLVL.

Details on this clonotype: Since a much larger clone is just one base distant, this may be a read error. V usage is TRBV10-3 and J usage is TRBJ2-3; TRBD2 matches at 10 bases. V gave up 3 bases and J gave up 4 bases; unmatched junction bases: 13. CDR3 length: 18 amino acids. Germline V lookup: CDR1 ENHRY, CDR2 SYGVKD. CDR3 in DNA: TGTGCCATCAGTGACTCACGAAGGGCTAGCGGGAGTCCAGATACGCAGTATTTT. Protein sequence: CAISDSRRASGSPDTQYF.

The chain carries TRBV11-2 and TRBJ1-3; unclear D gene. Looked up from germline, CDR1 is SGHAT and CDR2 is FQNNGV. The CDR3 is 15 residues long. Trimming stripped 6 bases from V and 8 bases from J, with 20 bases between. The CDR3 sequence: CASRQEGPQLHTIYF. In DNA, the CDR3 is TGTGCCAGCAGACAAGAAGGACCCCAGCTTCACACCATATATTTT.

This clonotype has ten or more counts. The V gene is TRBV9, the J gene TRBJ1-5; D remains ambiguous. Germline V lookup: CDR1 SGDLS, CDR2 YYNGEE. This CDR3 region has 12 residues. Trimming left V 2 bases short and J 2 bases short, with 2 bases between. Written as DNA, the CDR3 is TGTGCCAGCAGCGTCGGCAATCAGCCCCAGCATTTT. It encodes CASSVGNQPQHF.

This clonotype came up a few times. At one of its ends the junction is not consistent with the germline gene, which may arise from a read error. V gene TRBV2 combines with J gene TRBJ2-1; D unclear. The CDR3 totals 14 residues. The germline V gene has CDR1 SNHLY and CDR2 FYNNEI. In nucleotides, the CDR3 is TGTGCCAGCACCTTAGAAGGTAGTTACAATGAGCAGTTATTC. It encodes CASTLEGSYNEQLF.

The rearrangement joins TRBV28 to TRBJ1-1; D remains unclear. Trimming cost V 5 bases and J 0 bases, with 13 bases left between them. Germline CDR1 is MDHEN and CDR2 is SYDVKM. There are 15 residues in the CDR3. The CDR3 loop is CASSRPSEMNTEAFF. The CDR3 DNA reads as TGTGCCAGCAGTCGACCTTCGGAAATGAACACTGAAGCTTTCTTT.

The sample holds a few counts of this clonotype. The J gene is TRBJ2-5, the V gene TRBV19; TRBD1 or TRBD2 may be the D gene (5 bases each). V shed 6 bases and J shed 2 bases, with 13 bases lying between them. Germline lookup yields CDR1 LNHDA and CDR2 SQIVND (reference sequence). This CDR3 is 14 amino acids long. CDR3 DNA: TGTGCCAGTAGCCGGGACCGACTTCAAGAGACCCAGTACTTC. Protein product: CASSRDRLQETQYF.

In this sample, this clonotype turned up many times. J is TRBJ2-1 and V is TRBV10-3; 9 bases are a match to TRBD2. The CDR3 has 16 residues. Germline-derived CDR1 and CDR2 are ENHRY and SYGVKD. Losses at the gene ends were 2 bases for V and 6 bases for J; bases not matched to a gene: 8. Written as DNA, the CDR3 is TGTGCCATCAGTGAGCCACTGGGACTAGCCGCCAATGAGCAGTTCTTC. It encodes CAISEPLGLAANEQFF.

This clonotype came up many times. V is TRBV5-1 and J is TRBJ2-7, with 10 bases matching TRBD2. This CDR3 is 15 amino acids long. V shed 4 bases and J 0 bases; nucleotides not matched to a gene: 4. The V gene's germline CDR1 is SGHRS and CDR2 YFSETQ. The CDR3 nucleotides are TGCGCCAGCAGCCCCGGACTAGCGGACTCCTACGAGCAGTACTTC. It codes for CASSPGLADSYEQYF. The full variable domain, with the rest looked up from reference TRBV5-1 and TRBJ2-7, is KAGVTQTPRYLIKTRGQQVTLSCSPISGHRSVSWYQQTPGQGLQFLFEYFSETQRNKGNFPGRFSGRQFSNSRSEMNVSTLELGDSALYLCASSPGLADSYEQYFGPGTRLTVT.

This clonotype has a handful of counts. The V and J genes are TRBV6-6 and TRBJ1-1; D possibly corresponds to TRBD1 (5 bases). The CDR3 spans 10 residues. V was clipped by 6 bases and J by 9 bases, with 8 bases between them. Germline values: CDR1 MNHNY, CDR2 SVGAGI (reference sequence). The CDR3, as DNA: TGTGCCAGCAGCCTGGGACAAGCTTTCTTT. Translated, it gives CASSLGQAFF.